Listed below are T cell receptor beta chains from one sample, sequenced in a study of CD8 T cells in ankylosing spondylitis. A single record per CDR3 protein comes from TCRdb applying MiXCR to the 5' RACE reads. The sample yields some 240,000 distinct CDR3 sequences, 18% seen once. Source material: blood, either unsorted or a sorted T cell fraction (not recorded which). These receptors all stem from a male donor with ankylosing spondylitis or in good health (not recorded which). The conserved cysteine and the conserved F or W are not part of the CDR3 here. Each record gives: V gene, J gene, CDR3 length, CDR3 protein.

V: TRBV4-2
J: TRBJ2-3
length: 15
CDR3: ASSHWTSGRDTDTQY

V: TRBV6-5
J: TRBJ2-1
length: 13
CDR3: ASSYRGLAGGEQF

V: TRBV7-2
J: TRBJ2-7
length: 13
CDR3: ASSQTGKGFYEQY

V: TRBV29-1
J: TRBJ2-1
length: 12
CDR3: SVEGDRVYNEQF

V: TRBV29-1
J: TRBJ1-1
length: 12
CDR3: SVIPDRPYTEAF

V: TRBV12-3/TRBV12-4
J: TRBJ2-7
length: 15
CDR3: ASSLAASVPGTYEQY

V: TRBV29-1
J: TRBJ1-1
length: 12
CDR3: SVEEGTRNTEAF

V: TRBV7-8
J: TRBJ2-3
length: 15
CDR3: ASSLVSSGTSTDTQY

V: TRBV10-1
J: TRBJ2-7
length: 13
CDR3: ASSESKRDPHEQY

V: TRBV9
J: TRBJ1-5
length: 11
CDR3: ASSVGLGQLQH

V: TRBV4-1
J: TRBJ2-1
length: 14
CDR3: ASSQPEEGLFTEQF

V: TRBV28
J: TRBJ1-2
length: 13
CDR3: ASSLADSPNYGYT

V: TRBV12-3/TRBV12-4
J: TRBJ2-5
length: 12
CDR3: ASSFGSTRDRRY

V: TRBV12-5
J: TRBJ2-1
length: 16
CDR3: ASGSFDLAGEPYNEQF

V: TRBV10-3
J: TRBJ2-7
length: 14
CDR3: AIMVRAGEGSYEQY

V: TRBV5-6
J: TRBJ2-2
length: 13
CDR3: ASSFPRKNTGELF

V: TRBV25-1
J: TRBJ2-3
length: 13
CDR3: ASSGTTTSTDTQY

V: TRBV6-5
J: TRBJ2-7
length: 17
CDR3: ASSYSISSLGGGPYEQY

V: TRBV5-1
J: TRBJ1-2
length: 12
CDR3: ASSARAEDYGYT

V: TRBV7-6
J: TRBJ2-3
length: 13
CDR3: ASSLGQDATDTQY

V: TRBV4-1
J: TRBJ2-7
length: 15
CDR3: ASSQDEIDTGTGEQY

V: TRBV9
J: TRBJ2-1
length: 14
CDR3: ASSVGGSSSYNEQF

V: TRBV5-1
J: TRBJ2-1
length: 13
CDR3: ASSLGLANYNEQF

V: TRBV6-2/TRBV6-3
J: TRBJ2-2
length: 13
CDR3: ASTGGQGASGELF

V: TRBV6-1
J: TRBJ1-5
length: 9
CDR3: ATQHSSAQH

V: TRBV7-9
J: TRBJ2-5
length: 13
CDR3: ASSLKPGIQETQY

V: TRBV4-1
J: TRBJ2-1
length: 14
CDR3: ASSQVLAGGSDEQF

V: TRBV20-1
J: TRBJ2-7
length: 11
CDR3: SATDMGAYEQY

V: TRBV12-3/TRBV12-4
J: TRBJ2-5
length: 11
CDR3: ASSLQYQETQY

V: TRBV5-1
J: TRBJ2-7
length: 9
CDR3: ASRDNYEQY

V: TRBV12-5
J: TRBJ1-1
length: 10
CDR3: ATGTWDTEAF

V: TRBV27
J: TRBJ2-2
length: 11
CDR3: ASSFAHGGELF

V: TRBV15
J: TRBJ2-6
length: 17
CDR3: ATSRVAGTFDAGANVLT

V: TRBV11-1
J: TRBJ2-3
length: 12
CDR3: ASSSRQGPDTQY

V: TRBV9
J: TRBJ2-5
length: 13
CDR3: ASSVGSLGQETQY

V: TRBV6-2/TRBV6-3
J: TRBJ2-1
length: 9
CDR3: ASSSVGEQF

V: TRBV10-3
J: TRBJ2-5
length: 10
CDR3: AISEPGETQY

V: TRBV9
J: TRBJ2-1
length: 13
CDR3: ASSVRTSGNNEQF

V: TRBV27
J: TRBJ2-1
length: 13
CDR3: ASSWALRSYNEQF

V: TRBV29-1
J: TRBJ2-5
length: 15
CDR3: SVEDSELEDSPETQY

V: TRBV28
J: TRBJ2-7
length: 13
CDR3: ASSVSGYLSYEQY

V: TRBV5-1
J: TRBJ2-1
length: 12
CDR3: ASSLAGPGNEQF

V: TRBV24-1
J: TRBJ2-5
length: 14
CDR3: ATSDLQRSGQETQY

V: TRBV14
J: TRBJ2-1
length: 14
CDR3: ASSLSSGRAFSEQF

V: TRBV9
J: TRBJ2-1
length: 14
CDR3: ASSPGTNPLGDEQF

V: TRBV4-2
J: TRBJ1-1
length: 11
CDR3: ASSQVQGTEAF

V: TRBV7-9
J: TRBJ2-7
length: 12
CDR3: ASSKRDRGYEQY

V: TRBV3-1
J: TRBJ2-7
length: 13
CDR3: ASSQKPGPTREQY

V: TRBV3-1
J: TRBJ2-5
length: 12
CDR3: ASSQDRQQETQY

V: TRBV12-3/TRBV12-4
J: TRBJ2-5
length: 12
CDR3: ASSYDRLQETQY